This T cell receptor (beta chain) stems from a study of beta chain features in type 1 diabetes. About this clone itself: Mismatch with germline at one junction end may stem from a read error.

One heparinised draw, averaging about 116 mL, was taken per donor. Reverse transcription of all isolated RNA meant that expressed TCRB transcripts were sequenced. Sequenced by immunoSEQ multiplex PCR; TCRdb stores in-frame clones only, minus some. The data contain under 95,000 clones, roughly a third of them singletons. This sequence originates from a woman between 18 and 29 years old in good health. Specimen: stem cell memory CD4+ T cells from blood.

The CDR3 coding sequence is TGTGCTAGCAGCTCCGGGACTAGCGGATCTTACAATGAGCAGTTCTTC. Translating gives CASSSGTSGSYNEQFF. The chain employs TRBV7-7 and TRBJ2-1, with 11 nucleotides matching TRBD2. CDR3 length: 16 residues. Germline loops: CDR1 SSHAT, CDR2 FNYEAQ (reference sequence).